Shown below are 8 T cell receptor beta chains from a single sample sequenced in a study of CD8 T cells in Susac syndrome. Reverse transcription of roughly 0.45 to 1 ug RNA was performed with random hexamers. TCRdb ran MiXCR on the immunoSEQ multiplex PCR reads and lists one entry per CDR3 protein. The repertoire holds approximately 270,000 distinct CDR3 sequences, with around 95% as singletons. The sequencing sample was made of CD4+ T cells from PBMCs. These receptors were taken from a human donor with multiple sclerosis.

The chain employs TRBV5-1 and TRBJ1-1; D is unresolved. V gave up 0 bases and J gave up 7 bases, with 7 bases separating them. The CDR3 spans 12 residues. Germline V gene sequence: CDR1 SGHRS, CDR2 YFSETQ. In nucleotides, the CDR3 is TGCGCCAGCAGCTTGGACGGGTTTGAAGCTTTCTTT. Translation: CASSLDGFEAFF.

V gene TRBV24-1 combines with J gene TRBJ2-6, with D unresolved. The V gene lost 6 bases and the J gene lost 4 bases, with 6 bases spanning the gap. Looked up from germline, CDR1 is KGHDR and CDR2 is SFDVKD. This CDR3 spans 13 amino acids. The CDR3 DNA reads TGTGCCACCAGTACAGAAGGGGCCAACGTCCTGACTTTC. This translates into CATSTEGANVLTF.

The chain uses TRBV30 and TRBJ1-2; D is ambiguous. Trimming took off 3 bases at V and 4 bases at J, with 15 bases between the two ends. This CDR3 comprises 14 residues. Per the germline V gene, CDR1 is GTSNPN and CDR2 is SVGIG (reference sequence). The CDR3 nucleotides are TGTGCCTGGAGCGCTATACCTACCAGCTATGGCTACACCTTC. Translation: CAWSAIPTSYGYTF. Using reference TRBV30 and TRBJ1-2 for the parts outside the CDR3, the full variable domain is SQTIHQWPATLVQPVGSPLSLECTVEGTSNPNLYWYRQAAGRGLQLLFYSVGIGQISSEVPQNLSASRPQDRQFILSSKKLLLSDSGFYLCAWSAIPTSYGYTFGSGTRLTVV.

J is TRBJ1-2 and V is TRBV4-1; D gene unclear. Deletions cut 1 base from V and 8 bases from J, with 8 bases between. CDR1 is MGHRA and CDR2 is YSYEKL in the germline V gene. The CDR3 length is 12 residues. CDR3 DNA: TGCGCCAGCAGCCAAGCTGGCGTGGGCTACACCTTC. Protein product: CASSQAGVGYTF.

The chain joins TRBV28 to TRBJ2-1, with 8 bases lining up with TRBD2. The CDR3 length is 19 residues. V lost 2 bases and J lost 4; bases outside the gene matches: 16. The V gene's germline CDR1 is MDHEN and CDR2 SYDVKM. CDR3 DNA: TGTGCCAGCAGTTTAACGATTCCGAGCGGGGGAACTTATTACAATGAGCAGTTCTTC. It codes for CASSLTIPSGGTYYNEQFF.

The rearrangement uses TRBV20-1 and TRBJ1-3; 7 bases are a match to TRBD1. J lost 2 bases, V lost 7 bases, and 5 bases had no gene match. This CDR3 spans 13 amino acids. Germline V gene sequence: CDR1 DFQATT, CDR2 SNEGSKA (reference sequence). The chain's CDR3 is CSVSDRAGNTIYF. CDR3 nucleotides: TGCAGTGTTTCAGACAGGGCTGGAAACACCATATATTTT.

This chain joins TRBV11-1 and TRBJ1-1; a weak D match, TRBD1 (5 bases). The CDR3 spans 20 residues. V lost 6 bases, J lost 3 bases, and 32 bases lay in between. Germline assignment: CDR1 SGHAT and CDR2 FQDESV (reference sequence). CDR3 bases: TGTGCCAGCAGTCTAGGGTCTTTTCAGGGATTCCGGATCGATGACACTGAAGCTTTCTTT. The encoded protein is CASSLGSFQGFRIDDTEAFF.

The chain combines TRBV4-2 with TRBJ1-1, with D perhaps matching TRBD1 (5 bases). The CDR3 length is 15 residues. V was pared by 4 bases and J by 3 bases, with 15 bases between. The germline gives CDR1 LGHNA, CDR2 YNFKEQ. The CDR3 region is CASSRTGTMDTEAFF. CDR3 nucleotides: TGTGCCAGCAGCCGTACCGGGACGATGGACACTGAAGCTTTCTTT.